The 8 T cell receptor beta chains in this list originate from one sample, sequenced in a study of radiation and T cells in renal cell carcinoma. Some clones are missing from TCRdb's copy, which holds only in-frame ones; the method was immunoSEQ multiplex PCR. Seen here are more than 8,000 clones, around 64% observed once, and the top ten hold around 20%. Sample treatment: treatment-naive control, cytoreductive nephrectomy. The material was tumor tissue, obtained from a patient whose treatment was nephrectomy without radiotherapy. These receptors came from a man between 60 and 75 years old with renal cell carcinoma.

This clone was counted between two and nine times. V usage is TRBV11-2 and J usage is TRBJ2-3, with a tentative D call TRBD2 (7 bases). The germline gives CDR1 SGHAT, CDR2 FQNNGV. Trimming took 3 bases from V and 5 from J, leaving 12 bases between them. The length of the CDR3 is 14 residues. The CDR3, as DNA: TGTGCCAGCAGCTTGGCGGGGGCGGGAGATACGCAGTATTTT. It yields the protein CASSLAGAGDTQYF.

The gene calls are TRBV6-5 and TRBJ1-6; D call uncertain. This CDR3 has 15 amino acids. Looked up from germline, CDR1 is MNHEY and CDR2 is SVGAGI. V was pared by 7 bases and J by 2 bases, with 12 bases between. The CDR3 bases are TGTGCCAGCACCCTCGTCCCCCCCTATAATTCACCCCTCCACTTT. It yields the protein CASTLVPPYNSPLHF.

The chain has TRBV7-8 and TRBJ1-2; 7 bases align to TRBD1. The CDR3 consists of 14 residues. V was pared by 0 bases and J by 4 bases, with 2 bases of the junction left unmatched. Germline V gene lookup returns CDR1 SGHVS and CDR2 FQNEAQ. CDR3 nucleotides: TGTGCCAGCAGCTTAGCGGGACAGATCTATGGCTACACCTTC. This sequence encodes CASSLAGQIYGYTF.

This clone was observed a single time. The chain joins TRBV27 to TRBJ2-1; D might be TRBD1 or TRBD2, each matching 7 bases. The germline gives CDR1 MNHEY, CDR2 SMNVEV (reference sequence). This CDR3 region has 16 residues. V lost 6 bases to trimming and J lost 6 bases, with 21 bases between them. CDR3 coding DNA: TGTGCCAGCAGACTCAGGGGGGGTAATTGGATCAATGAGCAGTTCTTC. Residues: CASRLRGGNWINEQFF.

The J gene is TRBJ1-6, the V gene TRBV6-1; D remains unclear. CDR3 length: 16 amino acids. Trimming took 1 base from V and 2 from J, leaving 9 bases between them. CDR1 is MNHNS and CDR2 is SASEGT in the germline V gene. The CDR3 DNA reads TGTGCCAGCAGTGAAGGCTGGATCACCTATAATTCACCCCTCCACTTT. Protein sequence: CASSEGWITYNSPLHF.

The genes are TRBV5-4 and TRBJ2-7; TRBD1 matches at 7 bases. CDR3 size: 14 residues. The germline gives CDR1 SGHNT, CDR2 YYREEE (reference sequence). With V trimmed by 5 bases and J by 3 bases, 8 bases remained unmatched. CDR3 sequence reads: CASSSSGQSYEQYF. CDR3 nucleotides: TGTGCCAGCAGTTCCTCGGGACAGAGCTACGAGCAGTACTTC.

V is TRBV7-9 and J is TRBJ1-4; weak D call: TRBD1 (5 bases). This CDR3 has 15 residues. Between the trimmed V and J ends, which lost 1 base and 8 bases, there was a span of 14 bases. The germline V gene has CDR1 SEHNR and CDR2 FQNEAQ (reference sequence). The CDR3 sequence is CASSLVGGTGEKLFF. The CDR3 DNA reads TGTGCCAGCAGCTTAGTGGGGGGAACCGGCGAAAAACTGTTTTTT.

The chain links TRBV7-8 to TRBJ1-4; D uncertain. Germline V gene lookup returns CDR1 SGHVS and CDR2 FQNEAQ. The V end lost 1 base, the J end lost 8 bases, and 17 bases lay between the germline ends. The CDR3 length is 16 residues. The CDR3 protein is CASSLDPSGWHEKLFF. In DNA, the CDR3 is TGTGCCAGCAGCTTAGATCCCTCGGGATGGCACGAAAAACTGTTTTTT.